Shown below are 14 T cell receptor beta chains from a single sample sequenced in a study of T cells in Graves' hyperthyroidism and ophthalmopathy. Amplification yielded TCR beta CDR3 regions, with RNA transcripts as the source. The TCR CDR3 first-round RT-PCR relied on the HTBI primer set. MiXCR, run by TCRdb on the multiplex PCR reads, gives a single entry per CDR3 protein. The sample carries approximately 710,000 distinct CDR3 sequences, 17% recorded once. The specimen was blood. Every receptor here comes from a man aged 50 to 59 with Graves' hyperthyroidism.

This clonotype has a count of ten or more. V and J are TRBV2 and TRBJ1-5; D is unresolved. Trimming shortened V by 6 bases and J by 0 bases, and 6 bases separated the two germline ends. From germline, CDR1 is SNHLY and CDR2 FYNNEI. The CDR3 runs to 13 residues. The CDR3 loop reads CASRRDSNQPQHF. The CDR3 nucleotides are TGTGCCAGCAGGAGGGATAGCAATCAGCCCCAGCATTTT.

This clonotype occurred a few times. The chain has TRBV3-1 and TRBJ1-2, with a weak D call TRBD1 (5 bases). The V gene lost 4 bases and the J gene lost 4 bases, with 13 bases spanning the gap. The V gene's germline CDR1 is LGHDT and CDR2 YNNKEL (reference sequence). This CDR3 comprises 14 residues. The CDR3 here is CASSPGRSVYGYTF. The CDR3 DNA is TGTGCCAGCAGCCCGGGACGGTCAGTCTATGGCTACACCTTC.

The V gene is TRBV3-1, the J gene TRBJ2-7; D possibly corresponds to TRBD2 (5 bases). The ends were cut back, 4 bases at V and 6 bases at J, with 13 bases in the middle. Looked up from germline, CDR1 is LGHDT and CDR2 is YNNKEL (reference sequence). CDR3 length equals 13 residues. The CDR3 spells CASSRELVLEQYF. DNA for the CDR3: TGTGCCAGCAGCCGAGAACTAGTTCTCGAGCAGTACTTC.

This clonotype showed up just a few times. The chain links TRBV20-1 to TRBJ1-5, with 9 positions matching TRBD1. Germline values: CDR1 DFQATT, CDR2 SNEGSKA (reference sequence). The CDR3 consists of 16 residues. V shed 6 bases and J 7 bases; nucleotides not matched to a gene: 16. CDR3 sequence: CSARPGTGRIGQPQHF. CDR3 in DNA: TGCAGTGCACGTCCCGGGACAGGGCGTATAGGCCAGCCCCAGCATTTT.

As to this clonotype: At one boundary the junction diverges from the germline segment, which might be a read error. V usage is TRBV7-6 and J usage is TRBJ2-2; 9 nucleotides agree with TRBD2. The CDR3 extends over 16 amino acids. CDR1 SGHVS and CDR2 FNYEAQ come from the germline V gene. DNA of the CDR3: TGTGCCAGCAGCCAAAATGGACTAGCGAGCGGCGGGGGGCTGTTTTTT. It specifies CASSQNGLASGGGLFF. Full variable domain (remainder filled in from reference TRBV7-6 and TRBJ2-2): GAGVSQSPRYKVTKRGQDVALRCDPISGHVSLYWYRQALGQGPEFLTYFNYEAQQDKSGLPNDRFSAERPEGSISTLTIQRTEQRDSAMYRCASSQNGLASGGGLFFGEGSRLTVL.

As concerns this clonotype: This could be a read error, since a much larger clone is one nucleotide away. The chain's CDR3 is CASSFRQGSNQPQYF. The CDR3 DNA reads as TGTGCCAGCAGTTTTCGACAGGGGAGCAATCAGCCCCAGTATTTT. The chain employs TRBV12-3 or TRBV12-4 and TRBJ1-5; the match to TRBD1 covers 8 bases. TRBJ2-3 matches the DNA end more closely, so the J call is doubtful. The CDR3 totals 15 residues.

This clonotype was seen more than once but under ten times. The V and J genes are TRBV27 and TRBJ2-7, with 7 bases identical to TRBD2. Trimming took 3 bases from V and 6 from J; bases not matched to a gene: 8. The CDR3 spans 14 residues. The germline CDR1 and CDR2 sequences are MNHEY and SMNVEV (reference sequence). CDR3 residues: CASSFSAGFGEQYF. CDR3 bases: TGTGCCAGCAGTTTCTCAGCGGGATTCGGCGAGCAGTACTTC.

The CDR3 sequence: CASSSRTGLTGELFF. The CDR3 DNA sequence: TGTGCCAGTAGTTCTCGGACAGGGTTGACTGGGGAGCTGTTTTTT. This chain joins TRBV19 and TRBJ2-2, with 8 nucleotides matching TRBD1. Germline V gives CDR1 LNHDA, CDR2 SQIVND (reference sequence). The J segment lost 8 bases and the V segment lost 5 bases, leaving 10 bases of the junction unmatched. The CDR3 sequence is 15 residues long.

This sequence joins TRBV7-9 and TRBJ2-6, with 7 positions matching TRBD1. The CDR3 sequence is 18 residues long. The trim removed 5 bases at V and 1 base at J, leaving 11 bases unmatched. From germline, CDR1 is SEHNR and CDR2 FQNEAQ (reference sequence). The CDR3 reads CASSTRDSRRSGANVLTF. DNA for the CDR3: TGTGCCAGCAGCACCCGGGACAGCCGGAGGTCTGGGGCCAACGTCCTGACTTTC.

This clonotype was observed a few times. The rearrangement joins TRBV10-3 to TRBJ2-7; 10 bases align to TRBD1. V dropped 5 bases and J dropped 7; count of bases not matched to a gene: 8. Per germline, CDR1 ENHRY and CDR2 SYGVKD. This CDR3 is built from 14 residues. The CDR3 sequence is CAISSGTGVEEQYF. CDR3 sequence (DNA): TGTGCCATCAGTTCCGGGACAGGGGTGGAAGAGCAGTACTTC.

The gene calls are TRBV3-1 and TRBJ1-2; D uncertain. Trimming shortened V by 2 bases and J by 3 bases, and 16 bases separated the two germline ends. CDR1 and CDR2 from the germline V gene are LGHDT and YNNKEL (reference sequence). This CDR3 is 16 amino acids long. This CDR3 reads CASSQPGESSDYGYTF. CDR3 DNA sequence: TGTGCCAGCAGCCAACCCGGGGAGTCGAGCGACTATGGCTACACCTTC.

There are many counts of this clonotype. The chain recombines TRBV10-3 with TRBJ1-1; 7 bases are a match to TRBD1. The J segment lost 4 bases and the V segment lost 4 bases, leaving 9 bases of the junction unmatched. The CDR3 is 15 residues long. CDR1 and CDR2 (germline): ENHRY, SYGVKD. The CDR3 protein is CAISGGITGVTEAFF. CDR3 DNA: TGTGCCATCAGTGGGGGTATTACAGGGGTCACTGAAGCTTTCTTT.

The CDR3 DNA reads TGTGCCAGCAGCCAAGATCGGGGCGGGACAGCGAACACTGAAGCTTTCTTT. Amino acid sequence: CASSQDRGGTANTEAFF. This chain joins TRBV3-1 and TRBJ1-1, with TRBD1 identical over 7 bases. The CDR3 covers 17 residues. Trimming at V came to 0 bases and at J to 1 base, leaving 8 bases not matched to a gene. The V gene's germline CDR1 is LGHDT and CDR2 YNNKEL (reference sequence).

Many counts were recorded for this clonotype. The genes are TRBV18 and TRBJ2-2, with D perhaps TRBD1 (6 bases). Germline CDR1 reads KGHSH; CDR2 reads LQKENI. Trimming cost V 6 bases and J 2 bases, with 13 bases left between them. The length of the CDR3 is 15 residues. The CDR3 sequence: CASSHWDKNTGELFF. The CDR3 DNA reads as TGTGCCAGCTCGCATTGGGACAAAAACACCGGGGAGCTGTTTTTT.